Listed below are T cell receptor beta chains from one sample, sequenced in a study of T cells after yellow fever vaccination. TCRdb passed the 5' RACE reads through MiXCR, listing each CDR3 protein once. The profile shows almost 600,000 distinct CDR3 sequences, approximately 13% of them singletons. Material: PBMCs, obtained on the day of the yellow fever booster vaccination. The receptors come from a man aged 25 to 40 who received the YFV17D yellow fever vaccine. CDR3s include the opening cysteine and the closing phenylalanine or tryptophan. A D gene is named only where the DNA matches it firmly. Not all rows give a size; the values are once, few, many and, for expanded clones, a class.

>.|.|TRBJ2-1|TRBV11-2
CASSSNEGREEQFF
TGTGCCAGCAGCTCCAATGAAGGGCGGGAAGAGCAGTTCTTC
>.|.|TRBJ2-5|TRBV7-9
CASTLAGTQETQYF
TGTGCCAGCACCCTCGCCGGGACGCAAGAGACCCAGTACTTC
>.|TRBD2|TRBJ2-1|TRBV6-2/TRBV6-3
CASSYSTISGVSQFF
TGTGCCAGCAGTTACTCGACGATTAGCGGGGTTTCTCAGTTCTTC
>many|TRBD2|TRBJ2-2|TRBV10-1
CASSTSGSAGELFF
TGCGCCAGCAGTACTAGCGGGAGTGCCGGGGAGCTGTTTTTT
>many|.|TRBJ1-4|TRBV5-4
CASSLGSSEKLFF
TGTGCCAGCAGCTTGGGATCCTCTGAAAAACTGTTTTTT
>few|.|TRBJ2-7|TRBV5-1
CASSSTGRTYEQYF
TGCGCCAGCAGCTCCACGGGGAGGACCTACGAGCAGTACTTC
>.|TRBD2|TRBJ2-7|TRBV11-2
CASSLMAGGRAGPYEQYF
TGTGCCAGCAGCTTAATGGCCGGGGGTCGAGCGGGACCATACGAGCAGTACTTC
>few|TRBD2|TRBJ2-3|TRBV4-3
CASSQDVAGVSTDTQYF
TGCGCCAGCAGCCAAGATGTAGCGGGAGTTAGCACAGATACGCAGTATTTT
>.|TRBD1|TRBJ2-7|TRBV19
CASSTSGQTHEQYF
TGTGCCAGTAGTACCTCGGGACAGACTCATGAGCAGTACTTC
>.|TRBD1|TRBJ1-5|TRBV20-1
CSAREARGLNQPQHF
TGCAGTGCTAGAGAGGCCAGGGGGTTAAATCAGCCCCAGCATTTT
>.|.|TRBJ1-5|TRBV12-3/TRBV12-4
CASSLDMDSNQPQHF
TGTGCCAGCAGTCTAGACATGGATAGCAATCAGCCCCAGCATTTT
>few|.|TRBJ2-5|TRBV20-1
CSAQGWTTQETQYF
TGCAGTGCCCAGGGCTGGACAACACAAGAGACCCAGTACTTC
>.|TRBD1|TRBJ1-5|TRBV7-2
CASSPPGGGGNQPQHF
TGTGCCAGCAGCCCCCCAGGGGGGGGGGGCAATCAGCCCCAGCATTTT
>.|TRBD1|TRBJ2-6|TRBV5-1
CASSPSGGTVFSGANVLTF
TGCGCCAGCAGCCCATCAGGTGGGACAGTCTTCTCTGGGGCCAACGTCCTGACTTTC
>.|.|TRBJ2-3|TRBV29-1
CSVDGSLPFTDTQYF
TGCAGCGTTGACGGGAGCCTCCCCTTCACAGATACGCAGTATTTT
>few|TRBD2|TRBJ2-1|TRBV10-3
CATKLAPSSYNEQFF
TGTGCCACGAAACTAGCGCCGAGCTCCTACAATGAGCAGTTCTTC
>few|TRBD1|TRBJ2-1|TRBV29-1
CSVELGQASSYNEQFF
TGCAGCGTTGAACTTGGACAGGCCTCATCCTACAATGAGCAGTTCTTC
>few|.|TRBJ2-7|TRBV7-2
CASSLGAGALYEQYF
TGTGCCAGCAGCTTAGGGGCAGGTGCCCTTTACGAGCAGTACTTC
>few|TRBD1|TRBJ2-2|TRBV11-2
CASRGTGVFPGELFF
TGTGCCAGCAGAGGGACAGGCGTCTTCCCCGGGGAGCTGTTTTTT
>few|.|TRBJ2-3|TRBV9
CASTREITDTQYF
TGTGCCAGCACCCGGGAGATCACAGATACGCAGTATTTT
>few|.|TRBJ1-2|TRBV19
CASSNDRLYGYTF
TGTGCCAGTAGTAACGACAGGCTCTATGGCTACACCTTC
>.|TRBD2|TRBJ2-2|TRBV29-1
CSVEGTSGNTGELFF
TGCAGCGTTGAAGGGACTAGCGGGAACACCGGGGAGCTGTTTTTT
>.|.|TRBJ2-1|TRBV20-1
CSAASYNEQFF
TGCAGTGCCGCAAGTTACAATGAGCAGTTCTTC
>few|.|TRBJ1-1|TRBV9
CASSVASIPTEAFF
TGTGCCAGCAGCGTAGCGTCAATCCCCACTGAAGCTTTCTTT
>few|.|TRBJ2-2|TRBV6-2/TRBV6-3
CASSYRKPGELFF
TGTGCCAGCAGTTACCGGAAACCCGGGGAGCTGTTTTTT
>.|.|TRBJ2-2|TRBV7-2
CASRPPGLPSSGELFF
TGTGCCAGCAGACCCCCGGGACTCCCTTCGTCCGGGGAGCTGTTTTTT
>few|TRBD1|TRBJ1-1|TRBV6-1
CASSQRRGGSEAFF
TGTGCCAGCAGTCAGCGCAGGGGGGGCTCTGAAGCTTTCTTT
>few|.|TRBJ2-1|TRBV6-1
CAIQPGTSYNEQFF
TGTGCCATCCAGCCCGGGACTTCTTACAATGAGCAGTTCTTC
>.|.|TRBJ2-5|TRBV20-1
CSARAGQSLQETQYF
TGCAGTGCTAGAGCCGGACAGAGCTTACAAGAGACCCAGTACTTC
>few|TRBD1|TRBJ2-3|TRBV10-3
CAISDPDRAQADTQYF
TGTGCCATCAGTGACCCGGACAGGGCCCAAGCAGATACGCAGTATTTT
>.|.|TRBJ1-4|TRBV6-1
CASTRGWGTNEKLFF
TGTGCCAGCACCCGAGGATGGGGGACTAATGAAAAACTGTTTTTT
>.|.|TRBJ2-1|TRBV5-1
CASRPQTSYNEQFF
TGCGCCAGCAGGCCACAGACCTCCTACAATGAGCAGTTCTTC
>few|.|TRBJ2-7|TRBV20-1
CSARPLLASLDEQYF
TGCAGTGCTAGACCCCTACTAGCCTCCTTAGACGAGCAGTACTTC
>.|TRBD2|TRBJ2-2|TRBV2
CASSPGIAGIGELFF
TGTGCCAGCAGCCCTGGGATAGCGGGTATCGGGGAGCTGTTTTTT
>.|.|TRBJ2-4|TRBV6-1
CASSGDRKNIQYF
TGTGCCAGCAGCGGAGACAGGAAAAACATTCAGTACTTC
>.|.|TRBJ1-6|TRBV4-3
CASSQVPTPAAPLHF
TGCGCCAGCAGCCAAGTTCCGACACCGGCGGCACCCCTCCACTTT
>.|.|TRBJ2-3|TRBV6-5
CASSYSGGGASGGTQYF
TGTGCCAGCAGTTACTCGGGGGGGGGCGCTTCGGGTGGTACGCAGTATTTT
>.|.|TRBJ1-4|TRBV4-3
CASSQEGGRAHEKLFF
TGCGCCAGCAGCCAAGAGGGGGGCAGGGCCCATGAAAAACTGTTTTTT
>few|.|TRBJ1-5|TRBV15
CATSRQGSNQPQHF
TGTGCCACCAGCAGACAGGGGTCCAATCAGCCCCAGCATTTT
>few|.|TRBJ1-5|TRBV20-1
CSAPIRQEGHQPQHF
TGCAGTGCCCCAATACGACAGGAGGGCCATCAGCCCCAGCATTTT
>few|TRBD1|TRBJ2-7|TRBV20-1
CSAPGQGRAEQYF
TGCAGTGCACCTGGACAGGGTCGGGCCGAGCAGTACTTC
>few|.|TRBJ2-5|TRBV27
CASSSPYGGETQYF
TGTGCCAGCAGTTCCCCGTATGGGGGTGAGACCCAGTACTTC
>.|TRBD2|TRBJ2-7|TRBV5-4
CASSLDGTSGREQYF
TGTGCCAGCAGCTTGGATGGGACTAGTGGGCGCGAGCAGTACTTC
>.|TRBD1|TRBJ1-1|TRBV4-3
CASSQEWSRGWSEAFF
TGCGCCAGCAGCCAAGAGTGGAGCAGGGGGTGGTCTGAAGCTTTCTTT
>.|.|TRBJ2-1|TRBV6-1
CASSAASRGNEQFF
TGTGCCAGCAGTGCGGCTAGCCGGGGGAATGAGCAGTTCTTC
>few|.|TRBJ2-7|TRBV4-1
CASSQEDLSYYEQYF
TGCGCCAGCAGCCAAGAGGACCTCTCCTACTACGAGCAGTACTTC